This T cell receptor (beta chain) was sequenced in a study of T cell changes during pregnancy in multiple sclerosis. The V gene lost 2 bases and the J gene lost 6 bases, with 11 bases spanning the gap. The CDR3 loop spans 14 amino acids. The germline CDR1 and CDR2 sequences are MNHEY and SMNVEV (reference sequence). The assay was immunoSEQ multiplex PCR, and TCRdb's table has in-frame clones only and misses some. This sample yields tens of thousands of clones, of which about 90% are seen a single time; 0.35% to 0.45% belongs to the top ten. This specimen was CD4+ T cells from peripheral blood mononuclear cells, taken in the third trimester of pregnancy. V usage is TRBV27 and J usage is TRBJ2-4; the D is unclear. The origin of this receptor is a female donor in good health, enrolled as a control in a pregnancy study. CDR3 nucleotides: TGTGCCAGCAGTTTAGAGGCACTGGGAAACATTCAGTACTTC. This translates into CASSLEALGNIQYF.